This T cell receptor (beta chain) was sequenced during a study of shared clonotypes between healthy human individuals. As for the study in general: Participating donors consisted of two women and a few men aged 18 to 49. Findings and caveats of the study: Rarefaction revealed incomplete sorted-subset sequencing despite large depth.

Sequencing was performed with immunoSEQ multiplex PCR; in TCRdb, only in-frame clones are kept and a portion is missing. The table has 1.6 million or so clones, 98% seen once; the top ten hold about 0.34%. Trimming removed 2 bases at V and 2 bases at J, with 16 bases between. Germline loops: CDR1 MNHEY, CDR2 SVGAGI. The CDR3 contains 16 residues. Of note for this clone: Its target is not known.

Material: naive CD4+ T cells sorted from blood. Documented subset: CD45RA+ positively selected. The TCR comes from a man aged 25 to 40 in good health. The chain has TRBV6-5 and TRBJ2-7, with D perhaps TRBD2 (5 bases). The CDR3 reads CASSYLGQLGAYEQYF. The CDR3 DNA is TGTGCCAGCAGTTACCTTGGGCAACTAGGCGCCTACGAGCAGTACTTC.